This T cell receptor beta chain appears in the sequencing data of a study of T cell responses to AZD1222 COVID-19 vaccine. Overall study results and limits: There were mostly white British donors and more females than males, and clonal diversity was possibly underestimated.

The assay was immunoSEQ multiplex PCR, and TCRdb's table has in-frame clones only and misses some. The sample consists of approximately 100,000 clones, roughly nine tenths of them appearing once. This CDR3 has 17 amino acids. CDR1 is MNHEY, CDR2 SMNVEV, per germline (reference sequence). Trimming stripped 3 bases from V and 0 bases from J, with 16 bases between. Note on this clone: The antigen remains undetermined.

Here the sequenced sample was peripheral blood, taken on day 0 of AZD1222 vaccination. This TCR came from an adult in good health. This rearrangement joins TRBV27 to TRBJ2-3; D perhaps matches TRBD2 (5 bases). The CDR3 loop is CASSFSRRRTSTDTQYF. In DNA form, the CDR3 reads TGTGCCAGCAGTTTTTCACGACGGCGGACTAGCACAGATACGCAGTATTTT.